A single sample gave rise to the 11 T cell receptor beta chains below, sequenced in a study of CD8 T cells in ankylosing spondylitis. Study results and caveats: A motif in TCR beta, a set of several highly homologous variants, appeared characteristic of ankylosing spondylitis blood.

TCRdb re-analysed the 5' RACE reads in MiXCR, keeping a single row per CDR3 protein. The sample includes 200,000 to 250,000 distinct CDR3 sequences, 15% to 20% of them seen just once. These receptors' targets are unknown. Material for sequencing was blood, either unsorted or a sorted T cell fraction (not recorded which). The receptors were sampled from a male donor with ankylosing spondylitis.

The chain links TRBV6-1 to TRBJ2-2; tentative D call: TRBD2 (6 bases). V gave up 7 bases and J gave up 2 bases, with 17 bases separating them. The CDR3 is 16 amino acids. CDR1 and CDR2 from the germline V gene are MNHNS and SASEGT. Here the CDR3 reads CASTHGVAVNTGELFF. DNA of the CDR3: TGTGCCAGCACCCACGGGGTAGCGGTCAACACCGGGGAGCTGTTTTTT.

This clonotype was observed a handful of times. The chain couples TRBV29-1 to TRBJ2-2; 12 bases align to TRBD2. The CDR3 is 16 amino acids. Germline V CDR1 and CDR2: SQVTM, ANQGSEA. V trimming: 4 bases; J trimming: 3 bases; junction bases outside the gene matches: 6. The CDR3 DNA sequence: TGCAGCGTTGTGACCGGGACTAGCGGGTACACCGGGGAGCTGTTTTTT. This sequence encodes CSVVTGTSGYTGELFF.

The CDR3 region is CASSLGTGYYGYTF. The CDR3 DNA reads TGTGCCAGCAGTTTAGGGACAGGGTACTATGGCTACACCTTC. The chain employs TRBV28 and TRBJ1-2; TRBD1 matches at 9 bases. Per germline, CDR1 MDHEN and CDR2 SYDVKM. There are 14 residues in the CDR3. V lost 2 bases, J lost 3 bases, and 1 base stayed unmatched.

The chain recombines TRBV27 with TRBJ2-7, with 9 bases identical to TRBD1. The germline V gene has CDR1 MNHEY and CDR2 SMNVEV (reference sequence). The CDR3 is made up of 14 amino acids. V was clipped by 5 bases and J by 6 bases; unmatched bases: 8. DNA for the CDR3: TGTGCCAGCAGTGCCCGGGACAGGGTCTCCGAGCAGTACTTC. Its protein is CASSARDRVSEQYF.

The chain uses TRBV10-3 and TRBJ2-2; 14 nucleotides line up with TRBD2. The CDR3 sequence is 18 residues long. Germline V gives CDR1 ENHRY, CDR2 SYGVKD. After removal of 3 bases from V and 1 base from J, the junction contained 4 bases not matched to a gene. CDR3 nucleotide sequence: TGTGCCATCAGTGACCTTGGACTAGCGGGAGGGAACACCGGGGAGCTGTTTTTT. Protein sequence: CAISDLGLAGGNTGELFF.

The genes are TRBV6-1 and TRBJ1-1; the D is unclear. There are 13 residues in the CDR3. The ends were cut back, 8 bases at V and 5 bases at J, with 15 bases in the middle. Germline V gene sequence: CDR1 MNHNS, CDR2 SASEGT. CDR3 in amino acids: CASVGRSETEAFF. Written as DNA, the CDR3 is TGTGCCAGCGTCGGCAGGTCAGAGACTGAAGCTTTCTTT.

J is TRBJ2-7 and V is TRBV29-1, with a possible D match to TRBD1 (5 bases). CDR1 SQVTM and CDR2 ANQGSEA come from the germline V gene. The CDR3 totals 14 residues. The V and J ends lost 8 bases and 2 bases respectively, with 19 bases between them. CDR3 sequence (DNA): TGCAGCCCCCTACGCTGGCAGGGAACCTACGAGCAGTACTTC. Its translation: CSPLRWQGTYEQYF.

At least ten counts were recorded for this clonotype. The genes are TRBV20-1 and TRBJ2-1; 8 bases are a match to TRBD2. There are 17 residues in the CDR3. Trimming took 0 bases from V and 7 from J; bases not matched to a gene: 14. Germline CDR1 is DFQATT and CDR2 is SNEGSKA (reference sequence). The CDR3 coding sequence is TGCAGTGCTAGAGATTCCCTAGCGGGCGTACTAGGGAATGAGCAGTTCTTC. Amino acid sequence: CSARDSLAGVLGNEQFF.

V usage is TRBV30 and J usage is TRBJ2-1; a possible D gene is TRBD1 (5 bases). V lost 0 bases and J lost 5, with 8 bases in between. CDR1 is GTSNPN, CDR2 SVGIG, per germline (reference sequence). The CDR3 loop spans 13 amino acids. CDR3 in DNA: TGTGCCTGGAGTGTCGACAGAAACAATGAGCAGTTCTTC. Residues: CAWSVDRNNEQFF. Together with reference TRBV30 and TRBJ2-1, the CDR3 gives the full variable domain: SQTIHQWPATLVQPVGSPLSLECTVEGTSNPNLYWYRQAAGRGLQLLFYSVGIGQISSEVPQNLSASRPQDRQFILSSKKLLLSDSGFYLCAWSVDRNNEQFFGPGTRLTVL.

The chain links TRBV9 to TRBJ2-2; tentatively, D is TRBD1 (5 bases). V gave up 3 bases and J gave up 6 bases, with 9 bases separating them. In germline, CDR1 is SGDLS, CDR2 YYNGEE. The CDR3 has 13 residues. The CDR3: CASSAGYPGELFF. DNA of the CDR3: TGTGCCAGCAGCGCAGGGTATCCCGGGGAGCTGTTTTTT.

This clonotype was seen a handful of times. This rearrangement joins TRBV20-1 to TRBJ1-4; no firm D call. V was shortened by 0 bases and J by 1 base, with 6 bases between the two germline ends. The length of the CDR3 is 14 residues. From germline, CDR1 is DFQATT and CDR2 SNEGSKA (reference sequence). CDR3 residues: CSARDLETNEKLFF. CDR3 bases: TGCAGTGCTAGAGATTTAGAAACTAATGAAAAACTGTTTTTT.